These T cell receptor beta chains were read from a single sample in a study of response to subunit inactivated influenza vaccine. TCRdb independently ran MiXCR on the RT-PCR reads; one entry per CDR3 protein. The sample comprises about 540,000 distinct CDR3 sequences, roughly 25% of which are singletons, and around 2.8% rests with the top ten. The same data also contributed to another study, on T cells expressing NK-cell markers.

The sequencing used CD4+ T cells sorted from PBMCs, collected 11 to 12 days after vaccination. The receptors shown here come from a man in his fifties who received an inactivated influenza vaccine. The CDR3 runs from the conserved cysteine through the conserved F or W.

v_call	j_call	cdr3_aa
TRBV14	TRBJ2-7	CASSRAGTVSNEQYF
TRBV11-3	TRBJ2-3	CASSLRLKDTQYF
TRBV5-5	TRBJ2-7	CASSLNPRADEQYF
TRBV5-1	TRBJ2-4	CASSLGTGGNIQYF
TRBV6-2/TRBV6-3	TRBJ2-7	CASSYSSGSYEQYF
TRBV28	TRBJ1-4	CASSSGLEKLFF
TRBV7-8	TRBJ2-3	CASSLLSGRLTDTQYF
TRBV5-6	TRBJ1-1	CASSEILGPYNAEAFF
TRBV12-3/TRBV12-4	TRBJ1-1	CASSPTAMNTEAFF
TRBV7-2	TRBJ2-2	CASTPGPNTGELFF
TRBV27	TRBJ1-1	CASSLSTGWTNTEAFF
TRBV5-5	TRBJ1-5	CASRATGANQPQHF
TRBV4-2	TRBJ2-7	CASSQDLTEQYF
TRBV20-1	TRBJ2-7	CSATRDADYEQYF
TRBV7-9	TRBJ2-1	CASSSTPEQFF
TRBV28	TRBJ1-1	CASSEYGYTEAFF
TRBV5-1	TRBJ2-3	CASSLDLRGDTQYF
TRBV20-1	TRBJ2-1	CSAEGPLTSGRYNEQFF
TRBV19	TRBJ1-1	CASLNHIGTEAFF
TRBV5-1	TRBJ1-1	CASSSETGRTFF
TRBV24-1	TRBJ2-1	CATSEPKPGLAEEQFF
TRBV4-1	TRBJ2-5	CASSQVDGQTQYF
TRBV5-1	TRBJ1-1	CASKPGSNTEAFF
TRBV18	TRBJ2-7	CASSPSGTGVREQYF
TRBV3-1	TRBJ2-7	CASSQVQGPSYEQYF
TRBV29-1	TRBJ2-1	CSVQRSYNEQFF
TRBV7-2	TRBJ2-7	CARSVGTTPAYEQYF
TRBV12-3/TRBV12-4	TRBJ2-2	CASSALRDPRTGELFF
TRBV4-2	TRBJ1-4	CASSQDAPATNEKLFF
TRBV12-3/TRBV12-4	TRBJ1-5	CASSFRTGSGPQHF
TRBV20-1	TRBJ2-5	CSARSGTSGRETQYF
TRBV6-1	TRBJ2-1	CASRGTGSNEQFF
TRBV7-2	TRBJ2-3	CASSQASGGTDTQYF
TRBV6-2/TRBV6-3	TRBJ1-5	CASSFGTGGKYSNQPQHF
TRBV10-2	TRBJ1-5	CASSDYAGVQPQHF
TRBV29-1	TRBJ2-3	CSVDGWRTGSADTQYF